This section outlines one T cell receptor (beta chain) sequence together with its context. No conserved phenylalanine or tryptophan ends this CDR3, so it is likely a read error. This record belongs to a study of read filtering for tumor transcriptome and immune sequencing. For the study at large: Under 10 patients were R-ISS I, roughly 15 were R-ISS II, about seven were R-ISS III.

Sampling of bone marrow took place during active disease in every patient. The CDR3 contains 12 residues. The germline gives CDR1 SQVTM, CDR2 ANQGSEA. Trimming took off 7 bases at V and 0 bases at J, with 9 bases between the two ends. Molecular barcoded adaptors covering alpha/delta and beta/gamma chains were used on 400 ng RNA. TCRdb re-analysed the reads in MiXCR, keeping a single row per CDR3 protein. The table includes roughly 90,000 distinct CDR3 sequences, about 12% detected once. Sequenced input: a population of CD138-negative cells sorted from bone marrow. The receptor's source is a donor aged 40 or over with multiple myeloma. V usage is TRBV29-1 and J usage is TRBJ1-1; tentatively, D is TRBD1 (6 bases). Here the CDR3 reads CSEGQLNTEAFS. The CDR3 region has the DNA TGCAGCGAAGGACAGTTGAACACTGAAGCTTTCTCT.